The 3 T cell receptor beta chains below were found in one sample sequenced in a study of blood T cell repertoires in COVID-19. The assay was immunoSEQ multiplex PCR, and TCRdb's table has in-frame clones only and misses some. The sample records more than 95,000 clones, over 55% being singletons. The sequencing input was peripheral blood. These receptors all stem from a woman in her sixties or seventies with acute or convalescent COVID-19.

This clone has only a few counts. This chain connects TRBV2 to TRBJ1-4; D is ambiguous. Germline lookup yields CDR1 SNHLY and CDR2 FYNNEI. The V end lost 1 base, the J end lost 4 bases, and 7 bases lay between the germline ends. The CDR3 consists of 14 residues. CDR3 in DNA: TGTGCCAGCAGTGAAGTAGACATTAATGAAAAACTGTTTTTT. Translating gives CASSEVDINEKLFF.

This chain links TRBV7-9 with TRBJ1-4, with D hard to call. The CDR3 extends over 15 amino acids. The germline gives CDR1 SEHNR, CDR2 FQNEAQ (reference sequence). V lost 1 base and J lost 4, with 10 bases in between. CDR3 region: CASSLGTTRNEKLFF. DNA for the CDR3: TGTGCCAGCAGCTTAGGAACGACACGTAATGAAAAACTGTTTTTT.

The genes are TRBV3-1 (or the pseudogene TRBV3-2) and TRBJ2-7, with 10 bases lining up with TRBD1. Germline values: CDR1 LGHDT, CDR2 YNNKEL (reference sequence). The CDR3 spans 14 residues. Trimming removed 4 bases from V and 5 bases from J; junction bases left unmatched: 5. CDR3 protein: CASSRGDRGDEQYF. CDR3 coding DNA: TGTGCCAGCAGCCGCGGGGACAGGGGCGACGAGCAGTACTTC.